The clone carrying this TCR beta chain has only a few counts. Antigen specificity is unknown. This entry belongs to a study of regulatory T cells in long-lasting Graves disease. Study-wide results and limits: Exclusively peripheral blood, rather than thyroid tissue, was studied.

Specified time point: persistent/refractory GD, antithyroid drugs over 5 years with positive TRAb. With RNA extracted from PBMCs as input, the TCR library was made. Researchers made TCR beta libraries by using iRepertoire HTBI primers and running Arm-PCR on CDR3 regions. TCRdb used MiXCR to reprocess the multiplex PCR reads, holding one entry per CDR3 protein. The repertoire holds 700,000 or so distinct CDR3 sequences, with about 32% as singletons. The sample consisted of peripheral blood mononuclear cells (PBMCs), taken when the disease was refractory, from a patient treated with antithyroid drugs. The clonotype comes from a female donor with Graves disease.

The CDR3 sequence: CASSIVQQETQYF. In DNA form, the CDR3 reads TGTGCCAGTAGTATAGTTCAACAAGAGACCCAGTACTTC. The chain uses TRBV19 and TRBJ2-5; D is unclear. The CDR3 has 13 amino acids. Between the trimmed V and J ends, which lost 1 base and 2 bases, there was a span of 5 bases. Germline lookup yields CDR1 LNHDA and CDR2 SQIVND (reference sequence).